The 4 T cell receptor beta chains below were found in one sample sequenced in a study of T cell responses to AZD1222 COVID-19 vaccine. The repertoire was sequenced with immunoSEQ multiplex PCR; TCRdb's copy has only in-frame clones and lacks some. The table records some 120,000 clones, 80% to 90% of them present only once. The specimen comprised peripheral blood, sampled on day 0 of AZD1222 vaccination. The receptors derive from an adult in good health.

V usage is TRBV19 and J usage is TRBJ1-5; TRBD1 matches at 8 bases. CDR1 and CDR2 (germline): LNHDA, SQIVND (reference sequence). V shed 5 bases, J shed 5 bases, and the junction held 5 bases outside the gene matches. This CDR3 contains 14 residues. The DNA for the CDR3 is TGTGCCAGTAGTCCGGACAGGGTCGATCAGCCCCAGCATTTT. It is translated as CASSPDRVDQPQHF.

The sample holds one count of this clone. The chain carries TRBV29-1 and TRBJ1-1; weak D call: TRBD1 (5 bases). Germline V gene sequence: CDR1 SQVTM, CDR2 ANQGSEA. V was shortened by 6 bases and J by 3 bases, with 11 bases between the two germline ends. The CDR3 spans 12 residues. The CDR3 nucleotides read TGCAGCGTCCCAGGGCGGGACACTGAAGCTTTCTTT. This translates into CSVPGRDTEAFF.

V gene TRBV20-1 combines with J gene TRBJ1-1, with D possibly TRBD1 on 5 matching bases. Germline V CDR1 and CDR2: DFQATT, SNEGSKA (reference sequence). The CDR3 is 13 residues long. V was trimmed by 3 bases and J by 6 bases, leaving 14 bases between them. The CDR3 DNA sequence: TGCAGTGCTAGTCCGGGACGGCCCTCTGAAGCTTTCTTT. This translates into CSASPGRPSEAFF.

This chain uses TRBV6-2 or TRBV6-3 with TRBJ2-1, with D perhaps assigned TRBD1 or TRBD2 (5 bases each). Germline-derived CDR1 and CDR2 are MNHEY and SVGEGT. The CDR3 runs 12 residues. Trimming took off 6 bases at V and 12 bases at J, with 15 bases between the two ends. The CDR3 loop is CASSLDRRGQFF. The CDR3 bases are TGTGCCAGCAGCCTCGACAGACGGGGGCAGTTCTTC.